The 10 T cell receptor beta chains presented below share a single source sample, sequenced in a study of blood T cell repertoires in COVID-19. The method was immunoSEQ multiplex PCR; TCRdb's version includes in-frame clones alone and lacks a portion of them. Here the sample spans some 250,000 clones, around nine tenths being singletons. Sequenced material: PBMCs or T cells enriched from blood (not recorded which). Every receptor here comes from a man aged 35-49 years who had recovered from COVID-19.

This chain uses TRBV5-4 with TRBJ2-2, with 11 bases aligning to TRBD2. The CDR3 length is 16 residues. J was trimmed by 6 bases and V by 1 base; bases with no gene match: 5. Germline V CDR1 and CDR2: SGHNT, YYREEE (reference sequence). As DNA, the CDR3 is TGTGCCAGCAGCTTGATAGCGGGAGGGCCAGCCGGGGAGCTGTTTTTT. The encoded protein is CASSLIAGGPAGELFF.

This clone was seen a single time. The chain employs TRBV5-1 and TRBJ2-1; 9 bases map to TRBD1. Per germline, CDR1 SGHRS and CDR2 YFSETQ. The CDR3 has 15 residues. Trimming cost V 5 bases and J 7 bases; bases outside gene matches: 10. The CDR3 region is CASRSGTGSLNEQFF. The CDR3 DNA reads TGCGCCAGCAGATCCGGGACAGGGTCTTTGAATGAGCAGTTCTTC.

The genes are TRBV28 and TRBJ2-7; 8 bases are shared with TRBD1. Germline lookup yields CDR1 MDHEN and CDR2 SYDVKM. With V trimmed by 7 bases and J by 2 bases, 4 bases remained unmatched. CDR3 length equals 13 residues. The CDR3 DNA follows: TGTGCCAGCAAGGGGACAGGTCCCTACGAGCAGTACTTC. Translating it yields CASKGTGPYEQYF.

This clone was detected a few times. The chain combines TRBV9 with TRBJ2-7; 7 nucleotides agree with TRBD1. This CDR3 is built from 14 residues. The V gene's germline CDR1 is SGDLS and CDR2 YYNGEE. The junction had 6 bases not matched to a gene; V was cut back by 4 bases and J by 2 bases. The CDR3 sequence: CASSPTGSPYEQYF. The CDR3 DNA reads as TGTGCCAGCAGCCCGACAGGGTCCCCCTACGAGCAGTACTTC.

V and J are TRBV5-4 and TRBJ2-7; D may be TRBD1 (6 bases). The length of the CDR3 is 12 residues. V was cut by 2 bases and J by 4 bases, with 7 bases left in between. Germline lookup yields CDR1 SGHNT and CDR2 YYREEE (reference sequence). The CDR3, as DNA: TGTGCCAGCAGCTTTACAGGGTACGAGCAGTACTTC. Its translation is CASSFTGYEQYF. Supplemented by reference TRBV5-4 and TRBJ2-7, the full variable domain reads ETGVTQSPTHLIKTRGQQVTLRCSSQSGHNTVSWYQQALGQGPQFIFQYYREEENGRGNFPPRFSGLQFPNYSSELNVNALELDDSALYLCASSFTGYEQYFGPGTRLTVT.

The rearrangement links TRBV7-2 to TRBJ1-3; a weak D match, TRBD1 (5 bases). Germline V lookup: CDR1 SGHTA, CDR2 FQGNSA. This CDR3 spans 15 amino acids. V lost 2 bases and J lost 0, with 8 bases in between. The CDR3 sequence is CASSLTGNSGNTIYF. CDR3 bases: TGTGCCAGCAGCTTAACAGGAAACTCTGGAAACACCATATATTTT. Drawing the rest from reference TRBV7-2 and TRBJ1-3, the complete variable domain is GAGVSQSPSNKVTEKGKDVELRCDPISGHTALYWYRQSLGQGLEFLIYFQGNSAPDKSGLPSDRFSAERTGGSVSTLTIQRTQQEDSAVYLCASSLTGNSGNTIYFGEGSWLTVV.

The rearrangement links TRBV24-1 to TRBJ2-1, with 14 bases lining up with TRBD2. The CDR3 consists of 19 residues. The V gene's germline CDR1 is KGHDR and CDR2 SFDVKD. Trimming took 4 bases from V and 0 from J; bases not matched to a gene: 7. The CDR3 here is CATSESGLAGARSYNEQFF. CDR3 coding DNA: TGTGCCACCAGTGAATCGGGACTAGCGGGAGCACGCTCCTACAATGAGCAGTTCTTC.

The genes are TRBV6-4 and TRBJ1-6; 8 nucleotides line up with TRBD1. CDR3 length equals 15 residues. Germline V lookup: CDR1 MRHNA, CDR2 SNTAGT. V shed 2 bases, J shed 10 bases, and the junction held 7 bases outside the gene matches. CDR3 in amino acids: CASSDRTGPKSPLHF. The CDR3 coding sequence is TGTGCCAGCAGTGACCGGACAGGGCCCAAATCACCCCTCCACTTT.

A single count supports this clone. The genes are TRBV5-6 and TRBJ2-4, with D possibly matching TRBD2 (6 bases). The V gene's germline CDR1 is SGHDT and CDR2 YYEEEE. V lost 4 bases to trimming and J lost 5 bases, with 10 bases between them. This CDR3 comprises 13 residues. In DNA, the CDR3 is TGTGCCAGCAGCGCTAGCGCGGAAAACATTCAGTACTTC. It translates to CASSASAENIQYF.

CDR3 sequence: CASSVDSGRVVNEQFF. In DNA form, the CDR3 reads TGTGCCAGCAGCGTAGATAGCGGGAGGGTAGTAAATGAGCAGTTCTTC. The chain employs TRBV9 and TRBJ2-1, with 11 bases lining up with TRBD2. The V gene end was trimmed by 0 bases and the J gene end by 7 bases; junction bases not matched to a gene: 6. CDR3 length equals 16 residues. Germline-derived CDR1 and CDR2 are SGDLS and YYNGEE.